Listed below are T cell receptor beta chains from one sample, sequenced in a study of cytomegalovirus exposure and HLA in healthy donors. Only in-frame clones appear in the TCRdb table, and some are missing; sequencing was by immunoSEQ multiplex PCR. The data hold fewer than 200,000 clones, with roughly 84% observed a single time. Sequenced sample: PBMCs. Receptor source: a male donor in good health and CMV-seronegative. Each CDR3 is given with its conserved first and last residue. A D gene is named only where the DNA matches it firmly. Clone sizes are given selectively: once, few, many, or a class where the clone is expanded.

v_gene	abundance	d_gene	j_gene	CDR3nt	CDR3aa
TRBV10-3	.	TRBD2	TRBJ2-3	TGTGCCATCAGCCAGAGCGGGGGGCCTAGCACAGATACGCAGTATTTT	CAISQSGGPSTDTQYF
TRBV6-5	few	TRBD2	TRBJ2-1	TGTGCCAGCAGCCACTGGGGGGGTGAGCAGTTCTTC	CASSHWGGEQFF
TRBV9	.	TRBD2	TRBJ2-7	TGTGCCAGCAGCGCGACCGGGACTAGCGGGTACGAGCAGTACTTC	CASSATGTSGYEQYF
TRBV5-1	.	TRBD2	TRBJ2-7	TGCGCCAGAGCGGGGGGGGAAAGTAACGAGCAGTACTTC	CARAGGESNEQYF
TRBV9	.	.	TRBJ1-2	TGTGCCAGCAGCCCGACAGTCTATGGCTACACCTTC	CASSPTVYGYTF
TRBV6-6	.	.	TRBJ2-2	TGTGCCAGCAAGGAGGAGAACACCGGGGAGCTGTTTTTT	CASKEENTGELFF
TRBV7-3	.	TRBD2	TRBJ2-2	TGTGCCAGCAGCCGAGGGACTAGCCAATACACCGGGGAGCTGTTTTTT	CASSRGTSQYTGELFF
TRBV2	.	TRBD1	TRBJ2-7	TGTGCCAGCAGGGACAGGGGATTTAAGTACTTC	CASRDRGFKYF
TRBV11-1	once	.	TRBJ1-1	TGTGCCAGCAGCTTAGGTGGGGGCGGAAGCACTGAAGCTTTCTTT	CASSLGGGGSTEAFF
TRBV6-5	.	.	TRBJ1-5	TGTGCCAGCAGTTACTCGGCGGCAGCTAGTCAACCCCAGCATTTT	CASSYSAAASQPQHF
TRBV18	.	.	TRBJ2-5	TGTGCCAGCTCTTTCAGCGGCCAAGAGACCCAGTACTTC	CASSFSGQETQYF
TRBV5-1	.	.	TRBJ2-1	TGCGCCAGCAGCTCCCGGACTTCCATCTCCTACAATGAGCAGTTCTTC	CASSSRTSISYNEQFF
TRBV9	.	.	TRBJ2-7	TGTGCCAGCAGCGTAGAGCCAGGGTCAACCTACGAGCAGTACTTC	CASSVEPGSTYEQYF
TRBV5-1	.	.	TRBJ2-5	TGCGCCAGCAGTTTTGGTGGGGTAGGGGGCTCTCGGGAGCAGTACTTC	CASSFGGVGGSREQYF
TRBV7-8	.	.	TRBJ1-2	TGTGCCAGCAGCAGGGGAGGGGAACATGGCTACACCTTC	CASSRGGEHGYTF
TRBV9	few	.	TRBJ2-2	TGTGCCAGCAGCGTATATAGCGGGGAGCTGTTTTTT	CASSVYSGELFF
TRBV5-6	.	TRBD1	TRBJ1-3	TGTGCCAGCAGCCCCGGAGGGACAGGGGTGGGAAACACCATATATTTT	CASSPGGTGVGNTIYF
TRBV11-2	.	TRBD1	TRBJ1-1	TGTGCCAGCAGCCCTACAGGGGCCACTGAAGCTTTCTTT	CASSPTGATEAFF
TRBV10-3	.	TRBD1	TRBJ1-1	TGTGCCAACAGACAGGGAATGAACACTGAAGCTTTCTTT	CANRQGMNTEAFF
TRBV5-1	.	TRBD1	TRBJ2-7	TGCGCCAGCAGCTCGACAGGGAATGACTACGAGCAGTACTTC	CASSSTGNDYEQYF
TRBV6-5	.	.	TRBJ2-7	TGTGCCAGCAGTTACGGGTTTAGCGGCTACGAGCAGTACTTC	CASSYGFSGYEQYF
TRBV7-9	.	.	TRBJ1-4	TGTTCCAGCAGCTTAGAACAGGAAAAACTGTTTTTT	CSSSLEQEKLFF